The entry below describes one T cell receptor (beta chain). Its antigen remains unknown. This specimen belongs to a study of CD8 T cells in ankylosing spondylitis. Notes on the study in general: Reactive arthritis synovial fluid and blood were previously reported to contain some motif variants. Blood from ankylosing spondylitis patients appeared to carry a characteristic roughly eight-variant TCR beta motif. Reportedly, matched ankylosing spondylitis synovial fluid was significantly enriched for disease-linked clones.

In germline, CDR1 is MNHNS, CDR2 SASEGT. The length of the CDR3 is 16 residues. V gave up 6 bases and J gave up 3 bases, with 15 bases separating them. Each CDR3 protein gets one entry after TCRdb re-called the 5' RACE reads with MiXCR. Of about 700,000 distinct CDR3 sequences listed, roughly 20% are singletons. This sequence originates from a male donor with ankylosing spondylitis. The sample comprised blood, either unsorted or a sorted T cell fraction (not recorded which). The rearrangement joins TRBV6-1 to TRBJ2-6; D perhaps matches TRBD1 (6 bases). The CDR3 is CASRPTGCIGANVLTF. CDR3 coding DNA: TGTGCCAGCAGACCCACAGGGTGCATTGGGGCCAACGTCCTGACTTTC.